Given below is one T cell receptor (beta chain) in context. The antigen is not known. In generating TCR beta cDNA, 5'RACE template switching with UMIs was used. TCRdb reprocessed the 5' RACE reads and reports one entry per CDR3 protein, with no DNA. The sample has approximately 550,000 distinct CDR3 sequences. The data derive from a study of T cells expressing NK-cell markers. The CDR3 is 15 residues long. CDR1 and CDR2 from the germline V gene are KGHSH and LQKENI. Broader study findings: These same clonotypes (in several donors) also led the CD3+CD56-NKG2C+ fraction.

V is TRBV18 and J is TRBJ1-6; the D call from TCRdb, TRBD1, cannot be confirmed without DNA. This clonotype originated in a man aged 18 to 29 in good health. The sequencing sample was made of blood T cells: a sorted CD56 or NKG2C T cell subset, CD4+ or CD8+ T cells, or bulk PBMC T cells (not recorded which). The CDR3 reads CASSPKQGEASPLHF.